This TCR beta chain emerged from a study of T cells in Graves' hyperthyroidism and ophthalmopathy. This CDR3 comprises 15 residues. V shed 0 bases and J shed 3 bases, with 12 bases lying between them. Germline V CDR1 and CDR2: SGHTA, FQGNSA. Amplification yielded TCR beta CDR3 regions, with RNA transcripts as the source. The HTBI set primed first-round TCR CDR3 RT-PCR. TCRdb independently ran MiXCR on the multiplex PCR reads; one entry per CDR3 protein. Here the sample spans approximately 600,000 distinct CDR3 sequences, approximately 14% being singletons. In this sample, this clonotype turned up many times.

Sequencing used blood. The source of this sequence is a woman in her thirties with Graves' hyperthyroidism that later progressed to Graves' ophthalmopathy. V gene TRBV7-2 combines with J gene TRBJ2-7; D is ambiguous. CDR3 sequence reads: CASSLAPSDFYEQYF. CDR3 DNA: TGTGCCAGCAGCTTAGCTCCGTCTGATTTCTACGAGCAGTACTTC.